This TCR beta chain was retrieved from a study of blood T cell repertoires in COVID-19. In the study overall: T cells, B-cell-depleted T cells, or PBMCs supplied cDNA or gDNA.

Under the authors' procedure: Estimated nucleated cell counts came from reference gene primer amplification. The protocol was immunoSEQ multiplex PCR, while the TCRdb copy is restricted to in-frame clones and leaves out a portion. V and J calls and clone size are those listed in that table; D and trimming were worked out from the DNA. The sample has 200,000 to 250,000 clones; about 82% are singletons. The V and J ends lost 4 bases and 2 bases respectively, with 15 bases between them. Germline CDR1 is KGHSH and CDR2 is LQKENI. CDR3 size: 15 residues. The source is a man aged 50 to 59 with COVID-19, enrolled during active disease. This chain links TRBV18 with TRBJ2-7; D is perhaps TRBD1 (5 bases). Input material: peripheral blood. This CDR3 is CASSRQPTPPYEQYF. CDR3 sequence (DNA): TGTGCCAGCTCACGACAGCCAACCCCCCCCTACGAGCAGTACTTC.